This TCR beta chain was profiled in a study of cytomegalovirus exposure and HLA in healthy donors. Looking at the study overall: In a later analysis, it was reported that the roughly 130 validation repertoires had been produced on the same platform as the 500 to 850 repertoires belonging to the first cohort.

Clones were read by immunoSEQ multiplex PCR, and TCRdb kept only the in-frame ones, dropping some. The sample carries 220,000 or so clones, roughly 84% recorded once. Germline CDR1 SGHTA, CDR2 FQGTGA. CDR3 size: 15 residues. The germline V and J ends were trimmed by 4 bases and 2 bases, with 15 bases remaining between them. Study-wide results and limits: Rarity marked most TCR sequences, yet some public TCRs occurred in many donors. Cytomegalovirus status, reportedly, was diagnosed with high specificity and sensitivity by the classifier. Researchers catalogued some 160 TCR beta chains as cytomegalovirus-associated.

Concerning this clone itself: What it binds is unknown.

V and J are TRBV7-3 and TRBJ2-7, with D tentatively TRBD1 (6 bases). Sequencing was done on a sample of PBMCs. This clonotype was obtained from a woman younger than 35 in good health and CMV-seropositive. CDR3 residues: CASSSSTGLTYEQYF. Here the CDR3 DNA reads TGTGCCAGCAGCTCTTCGACAGGACTCACCTACGAGCAGTACTTC.